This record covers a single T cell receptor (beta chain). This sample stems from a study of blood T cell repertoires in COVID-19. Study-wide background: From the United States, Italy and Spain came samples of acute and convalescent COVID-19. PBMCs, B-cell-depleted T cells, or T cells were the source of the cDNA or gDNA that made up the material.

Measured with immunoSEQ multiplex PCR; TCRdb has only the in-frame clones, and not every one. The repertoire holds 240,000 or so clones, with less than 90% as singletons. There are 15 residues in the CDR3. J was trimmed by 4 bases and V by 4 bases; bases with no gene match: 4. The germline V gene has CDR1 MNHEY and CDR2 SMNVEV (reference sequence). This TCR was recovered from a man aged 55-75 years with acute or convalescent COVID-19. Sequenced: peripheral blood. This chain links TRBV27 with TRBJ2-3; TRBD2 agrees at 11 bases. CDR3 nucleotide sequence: TGTGCCAGCAGTTGGGGGACTAGCGGATCAGATACGCAGTATTTT. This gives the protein CASSWGTSGSDTQYF.